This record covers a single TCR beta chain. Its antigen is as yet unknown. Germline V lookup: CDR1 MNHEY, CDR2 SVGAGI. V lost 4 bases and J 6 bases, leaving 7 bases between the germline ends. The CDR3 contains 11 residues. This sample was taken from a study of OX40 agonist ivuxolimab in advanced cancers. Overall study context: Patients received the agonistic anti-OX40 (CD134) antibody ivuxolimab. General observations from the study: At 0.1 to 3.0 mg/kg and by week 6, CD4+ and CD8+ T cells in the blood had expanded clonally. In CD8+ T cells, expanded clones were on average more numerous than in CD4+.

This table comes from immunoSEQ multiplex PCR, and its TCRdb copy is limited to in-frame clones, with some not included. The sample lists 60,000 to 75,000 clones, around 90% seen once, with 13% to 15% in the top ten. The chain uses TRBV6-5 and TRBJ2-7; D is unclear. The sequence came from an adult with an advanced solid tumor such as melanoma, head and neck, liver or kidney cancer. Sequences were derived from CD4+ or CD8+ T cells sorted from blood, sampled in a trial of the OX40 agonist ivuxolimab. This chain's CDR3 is CASSSASEQYF. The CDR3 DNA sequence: TGTGCCAGCAGTTCTGCCTCCGAGCAGTACTTC.